Listed below are T cell receptor beta chains from one sample, sequenced in a study of control samples from healthy donors and cancer patients. Measured with immunoSEQ multiplex PCR; TCRdb has only the in-frame clones, and not every one. The sample lists around 140,000 clones, 93% occurring once. Specimen: blood. These receptor sequences come from a man younger than 30 in good health. The CDR3 runs from the conserved cysteine through the conserved F or W. A D gene is named only where the DNA matches it firmly. Not every row has a clone size; where given, it reads once, few, many or a size class.

D	size	J	V	DNA	CDR3
-	-	TRBJ1-1	TRBV19	TGTGCCAGTACCCGGGGTCTCGATGAAGCTTTCTTT	CASTRGLDEAFF
TRBD2	-	TRBJ2-4	TRBV6-2/TRBV6-3	TGTGCCAGCAGCCTAAGCTTGCAGGGACTACTAGCCAAAAACATTCAGTACTTC	CASSLSLQGLLAKNIQYF
-	-	TRBJ1-1	TRBV6-5	TGTGCCAGCAAAACCCGGGACGCTGAAGCTTTCTTT	CASKTRDAEAFF
-	once	TRBJ1-2	TRBV13	TGTGCCAGCAGCTTAAGGGAAAACTATGGCTACACCTTC	CASSLRENYGYTF
-	-	TRBJ1-5	TRBV5-6	TGTGCCAGCAGCCGAGGGACTCCGGGAGAAGCCCAGCATTTT	CASSRGTPGEAQHF
TRBD2	-	TRBJ2-7	TRBV7-3	TGTGCCAGCAGCTTATCGGGAGGCAGGGACTACGAGCAGTACTTC	CASSLSGGRDYEQYF
-	-	TRBJ2-7	TRBV5-1	TGCGCCAGCAGTAGGGACACTCCCTACGAGCAGTACTTC	CASSRDTPYEQYF
-	-	TRBJ2-5	TRBV6-5	TGTGCCAGCAGTTACTCGTGGGCCAGGGGAGAGACCCAGTACTTC	CASSYSWARGETQYF
TRBD1	-	TRBJ2-7	TRBV4-3	TGCGCCAGCAGCCAAGAACGGGACAGGGGCTTGGAGCAGTACTTC	CASSQERDRGLEQYF
-	-	TRBJ2-3	TRBV28	TGTGCCAGCACCGTGACTGGCTCCACAGATACGCAGTATTTT	CASTVTGSTDTQYF
-	-	TRBJ1-2	TRBV28	TGTGCCAGCAGTCCCTACAGGGAACTAGGGGGCTACACCTTC	CASSPYRELGGYTF
-	-	TRBJ1-1	TRBV6-1	TGTGCCAGCAGTGATCGGGTCGAGGGAAACACTGAAGCTTTCTTT	CASSDRVEGNTEAFF
-	-	TRBJ1-1	TRBV5-1	TGCGCCAGCAGCTTGGATCCGGAAAATGAAGCTTTCTTT	CASSLDPENEAFF
TRBD1	-	TRBJ2-1	TRBV15	TGTGCCACCAGCAGTCACAGGGGACAGGAGCAGTTCTTC	CATSSHRGQEQFF
TRBD1	-	TRBJ2-7	TRBV4-1	TGCGCCAGCAGCCAAGTACAGGGGGTGAACTACGAGCAGTACTTC	CASSQVQGVNYEQYF
-	-	TRBJ1-4	TRBV11-2	TGTGCCAGCAGCCTGATACCCAGGGTTTCTAATGAAAAACTGTTTTTT	CASSLIPRVSNEKLFF
-	-	TRBJ2-7	TRBV19	TGTGCCAGTAGTAGGGCACTACAGGAGTTCTACGAGCAGTACTTC	CASSRALQEFYEQYF
-	-	TRBJ2-7	TRBV4-3	TGCGCCAGCAGCCAAGATCTGGAGATACGGGGGACCCCCTACGAGCAGTACTTC	CASSQDLEIRGTPYEQYF
-	-	TRBJ2-1	TRBV11-3	TGTGCCAGCAGCTTAGAGGCGGACCACAATGAGCAGTTCTTC	CASSLEADHNEQFF
-	-	TRBJ2-5	TRBV18	TGTGCCAGCTCACCCGGACAAGGCCAAGAGACCCAGTACTTC	CASSPGQGQETQYF
-	-	TRBJ1-1	TRBV7-7	TGTGCTAGCAGCCGGGGCCTGAACACTGAAGCTTTCTTT	CASSRGLNTEAFF
TRBD1	-	TRBJ2-2	TRBV11-2	TGTGCCAGCAGCTTAGGGTACAGGGGCACCGGGGAGCTGTTTTTT	CASSLGYRGTGELFF
-	-	TRBJ1-1	TRBV30	TGTGCCTGGAGCCTCGCTGGGGTCACCGCTGCGGCTTTCTTT	CAWSLAGVTAAAFF
-	-	TRBJ2-2	TRBV7-6	TGTGCCAGCAGCTCCGGCGTACTGAACACCGGGGAGCTGTTTTTT	CASSSGVLNTGELFF
TRBD1	-	TRBJ1-1	TRBV10-2	TGCGCCACCGCGGGACAGCTGAACACTGAAGCTTTCTTT	CATAGQLNTEAFF
TRBD2	-	TRBJ2-7	TRBV27	TGTGCCAGCAGTTTAGGTAGCGGGGGCCGGTACGAGCAGTACTTC	CASSLGSGGRYEQYF
-	-	TRBJ2-2	TRBV3-1/TRBV3-2	TGTGCCAGCAGCACCCTCGGGGTAGCGGAGGCCGGGGAGCTGTTTTTT	CASSTLGVAEAGELFF
TRBD1	-	TRBJ2-7	TRBV29-1	TGCAGCGCTGGACAGGGTTACGAGCAGTACTTC	CSAGQGYEQYF
-	-	TRBJ1-1	TRBV19	TGTGCCAGTAGTATCCCCACGAACACTGAAGCTTTCTTT	CASSIPTNTEAFF
-	once	TRBJ2-1	TRBV30	TGTGCCTGGATCCCCACCCGGGGGCGTAGGAATGAGCAGTTCTTC	CAWIPTRGRRNEQFF
-	-	TRBJ1-5	TRBV27	TGTGCCAGCAGTTTTTCAGGGTCGGGCAATCAGCCCCAGCATTTT	CASSFSGSGNQPQHF
TRBD1	-	TRBJ1-2	TRBV28	TGTGCCAGCAGTTCAGGACAGGACTATGGCTACACCTTC	CASSSGQDYGYTF
-	-	TRBJ2-7	TRBV3-1/TRBV3-2	TGTGCCAGCAGACTAGAAAGGGGCTACGAGCAGTACTTC	CASRLERGYEQYF
-	few	TRBJ1-2	TRBV5-4	TGTGCCAGCAGCTTGCCCTCGTTCGAGGGGGGTCCTTTCACCTTC	CASSLPSFEGGPFTF
-	few	TRBJ2-3	TRBV4-1	TGCGCCAGCAGCTTTCCTGGACGGGGGAAGGATACGCAGTATTTT	CASSFPGRGKDTQYF
TRBD2	-	TRBJ2-1	TRBV2	TGTGCCAGCAGGGGACTACTCCGAACCAATGAGCAGTTCTTC	CASRGLLRTNEQFF
TRBD1	-	TRBJ1-1	TRBV15	TGTGCCACCAGCCGACGGGACAGGAGGACTGAAGCTTTCTTT	CATSRRDRRTEAFF
-	-	TRBJ1-3	TRBV28	TGTGCCAGCAGAGAGGACGTGACTGGAAACACCATATATTTT	CASREDVTGNTIYF
-	-	TRBJ1-3	TRBV24-1	TGTGCCACCCAAAAGCACAACACCATATATTTT	CATQKHNTIYF
-	-	TRBJ2-2	TRBV5-1	TGCGCCACTCCGGGGCCCCTCCCCGGGGAGCTGTTTTTT	CATPGPLPGELFF
-	-	TRBJ2-5	TRBV5-6	TGTGCCAGCAGCTTGAATCGGGTAGGGATGGAGACCCAGTACTTC	CASSLNRVGMETQYF
-	-	TRBJ1-2	TRBV10-3	TGTGCCATCAGTGAGTCCGCCGATAACTATGGCTACACCTTC	CAISESADNYGYTF
-	-	TRBJ2-2	TRBV5-1	TGCGCCAGCAGCTTGTCCCAGGGGAACACCGGGGAGCTGTTTTTT	CASSLSQGNTGELFF
-	-	TRBJ2-2	TRBV7-9	TGTGCCAGCAGGGGGGGGGCCCCGAACACCGGGGAGCTGTTTTTT	CASRGGAPNTGELFF
TRBD2	-	TRBJ2-1	TRBV5-1	TGCGCCAGCAGCTTGGGCCCCCCATTTGGACTAGCGGTGAACTCCTACAATGAGCAGTTCTTC	CASSLGPPFGLAVNSYNEQFF
TRBD2	few	TRBJ2-2	TRBV4-2	TGTGCCAGCGGGAGCTTAGCGGGCGGGGAGCTGTTTTTT	CASGSLAGGELFF
-	-	TRBJ1-5	TRBV30	TGTGCCTGGAGTGAGGGGAGACGCAATCAGCCCCAGCATTTT	CAWSEGRRNQPQHF